This T cell receptor (beta chain) emerged from a study of blood T cell repertoires in COVID-19. Background on the study: COVID-19 samples collected from the United States, Italy and Spain covered acute and convalescent phases. T cells, B-cell-depleted T cells, or PBMCs provided the cDNA or gDNA that served as material.

The data were produced by immunoSEQ multiplex PCR, yet TCRdb's version contains in-frame clones alone and is incomplete. The table has under 250,000 clones, about 80% seen once. V gave up 3 bases and J gave up 6 bases, with 16 bases separating them. Germline CDR1 reads DFQATT; CDR2 reads SNEGSKA (reference sequence). The CDR3 covers 14 residues. The chain combines TRBV20-1 with TRBJ2-3, with D possibly TRBD1 on 6 matching bases. The source is a man in his forties or fifties with active or convalescent COVID-19. The source material was peripheral blood. CDR3 DNA sequence: TGCAGTGCTAGTGTGGCAGGGGTGGTGGATACGCAGTATTTT. Amino acids: CSASVAGVVDTQYF.